The clone carrying this T cell receptor (beta chain) occurred a few times. Its antigen is unknown. The data are from a study of T cell repertoires in cytomegalovirus infection. Study details: It can be stated that public TCR beta signatures indicated CMV infection as well as a matching HLA type.

TCRdb re-called the reads through MiXCR, storing one row per CDR3 protein. The sample consists of roughly 570,000 distinct CDR3 sequences, 40% of them appearing once. This sequence originates from a human donor in good health (CMV status not recorded). Some clones in this sample may be carry-over from other donors' samples. This material consisted of cultured PBMCs, taken from culture after CMV antigen stimulation.

CDR3 bases: TGTGCCAGCAGCTTACAGTCGGCGGTTAGCTCCTACAATGAGCAGTTCTTC. Translating gives CASSLQSAVSSYNEQFF. This rearrangement joins TRBV7-6 to TRBJ2-1; D not resolved. V was shortened by 2 bases and J by 0 bases, with 14 bases between the two germline ends. This CDR3 comprises 17 residues. The V gene's germline CDR1 is SGHVS and CDR2 FNYEAQ.